The T cell receptor beta chain under discussion was sequenced for a study of siplizumab effects on memory and regulatory T cells. The study's findings and limits: Under siplizumab, alloreactive sequences traced to unstimulated CD4+ memory cells were significantly reduced. Only a minor fraction of alloreactive clones mapped to unstimulated subsets.

Regarding this clone: No antigen is known for it.

Per the germline V gene, CDR1 is MNHNS and CDR2 is SASEGT. Trimming took off 8 bases at V and 3 bases at J, with 7 bases between the two ends. The length of the CDR3 is 11 residues. Approximately 100,000 TCR templates were assayed per sample. The protocol was immunoSEQ multiplex PCR, while the TCRdb copy is restricted to in-frame clones and leaves out a portion. This table has about 97,000 clones, approximately 90% appearing once. The sequenced sample consisted of CD4+ T cells sorted from blood. The rearrangement uses TRBV6-1 and TRBJ1-1; D may be TRBD1 (5 bases). The receptor's source is a human donor in good health. For the CDR3, the DNA is TGTGCCAGCTGGGGGTACACTGAAGCTTTCTTT. This sequence encodes CASWGYTEAFF.